This T cell receptor (beta chain) came from a study of regulatory T cells in long-lasting Graves disease. This clonotype was seen at least ten times. The antigen remains unidentified. This CDR3 is 15 amino acids long. Germline lookup yields CDR1 SEHNR and CDR2 FQNEAQ (reference sequence). The V end lost 5 bases, the J end lost 1 base, and 14 bases lay between the germline ends. Arm-PCR with iRepertoire HTBI primers amplified the CDR3 regions for these TCR beta libraries. Via MiXCR, TCRdb re-called the multiplex PCR reads, giving one row per CDR3 protein. The table shows some 500,000 distinct CDR3 sequences, with about 15% occurring only once. Study results and limitations: Persistent Graves' patients had lower TCR diversity than newly diagnosed ones. Among the persistent patients, 2,741 public clonotypes were shared, more than the 750 to 1,000 shared among new patients.

Time point reported: newly diagnosed GD, antithyroid drugs for less than 3 months. Construction of the TCR library relied on RNA isolated from PBMCs. Under American Thyroid Association guidelines, Graves' disease was diagnosed. The sample also formed part of further work on T cells in Graves' hyperthyroidism and ophthalmopathy. That work contributes: The model anticipated ophthalmopathy a median about 7 months pre-onset.

The genes are TRBV7-9 and TRBJ1-1; possibly TRBD1 for D (5 bases). The TCR sequence derives from a woman aged 35 to 60 with Graves disease. The source material was peripheral blood mononuclear cells (PBMCs), sampled at new diagnosis, from a patient treated with antithyroid drugs. As DNA, the CDR3 is TGTGCCAGCAGCCCTCCGACAGTTAAGAACACTGAAGCTTTCTTT. Amino acids: CASSPPTVKNTEAFF.